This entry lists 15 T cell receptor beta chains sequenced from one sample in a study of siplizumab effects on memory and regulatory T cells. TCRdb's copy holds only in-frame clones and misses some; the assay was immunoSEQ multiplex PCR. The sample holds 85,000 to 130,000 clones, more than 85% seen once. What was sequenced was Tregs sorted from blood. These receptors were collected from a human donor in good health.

CDR3 region: CASSLAGMAGPLRNEQFF. Written as DNA, the CDR3 is TGCGCCAGCAGCTTAGCCGGTATGGCAGGGCCTTTAAGGAATGAGCAGTTCTTC. The chain has TRBV5-1 and TRBJ2-1, with D possibly being TRBD1 (5 bases). Germline CDR1 reads SGHRS; CDR2 reads YFSETQ. V was pared by 2 bases and J by 7 bases, with 25 bases between. The CDR3 runs 18 residues. The full variable domain, rest sourced from reference TRBV5-1 and TRBJ2-1, is KAGVTQTPRYLIKTRGQQVTLSCSPISGHRSVSWYQQTPGQGLQFLFEYFSETQRNKGNFPGRFSGRQFSNSRSEMNVSTLELGDSALYLCASSLAGMAGPLRNEQFFGPGTRLTVL.

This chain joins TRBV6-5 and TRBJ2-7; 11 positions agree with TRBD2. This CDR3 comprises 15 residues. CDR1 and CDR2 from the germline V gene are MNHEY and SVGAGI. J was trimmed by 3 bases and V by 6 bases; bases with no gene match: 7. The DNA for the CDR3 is TGTGCCAGCAGGTCTAGCGGGAGGAACTTCTACGAGCAGTACTTC. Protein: CASRSSGRNFYEQYF.

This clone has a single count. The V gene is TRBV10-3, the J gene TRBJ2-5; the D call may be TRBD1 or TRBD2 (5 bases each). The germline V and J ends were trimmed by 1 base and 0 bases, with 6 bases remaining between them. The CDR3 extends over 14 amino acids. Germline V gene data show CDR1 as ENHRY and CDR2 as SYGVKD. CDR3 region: CAISEWGNQETQYF. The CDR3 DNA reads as TGTGCCATCAGTGAGTGGGGGAACCAAGAGACCCAGTACTTC.

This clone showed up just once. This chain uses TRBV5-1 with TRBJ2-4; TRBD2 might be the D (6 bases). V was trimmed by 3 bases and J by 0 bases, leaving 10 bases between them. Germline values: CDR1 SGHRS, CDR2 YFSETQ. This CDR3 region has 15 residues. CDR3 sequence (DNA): TGCGCCAGCAGCTACGGGGGACTAGCCAAAAACATTCAGTACTTC. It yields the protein CASSYGGLAKNIQYF.

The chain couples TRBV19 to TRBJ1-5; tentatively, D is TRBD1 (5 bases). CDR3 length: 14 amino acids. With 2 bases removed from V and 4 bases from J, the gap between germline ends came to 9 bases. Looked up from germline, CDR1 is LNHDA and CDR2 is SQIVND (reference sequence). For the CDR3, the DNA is TGTGCCAGTAGTATACGGAGGGGTAATCAGCCCCAGCATTTT. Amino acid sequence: CASSIRRGNQPQHF.

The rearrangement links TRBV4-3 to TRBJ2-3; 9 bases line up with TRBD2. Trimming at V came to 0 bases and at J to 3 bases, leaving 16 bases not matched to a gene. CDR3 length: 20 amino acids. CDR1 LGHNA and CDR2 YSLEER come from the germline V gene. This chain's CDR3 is CASSQDLPNALAGRTDTQYF. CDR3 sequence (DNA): TGCGCCAGCAGCCAAGATCTTCCTAATGCGCTAGCGGGACGAACAGATACGCAGTATTTT.

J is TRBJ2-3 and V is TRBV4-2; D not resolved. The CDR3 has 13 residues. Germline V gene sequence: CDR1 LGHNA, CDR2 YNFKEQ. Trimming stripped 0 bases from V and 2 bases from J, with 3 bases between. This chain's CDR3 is CASSQEFTDTQYF. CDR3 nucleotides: TGTGCCAGCAGCCAAGAGTTCACAGATACGCAGTATTTT.

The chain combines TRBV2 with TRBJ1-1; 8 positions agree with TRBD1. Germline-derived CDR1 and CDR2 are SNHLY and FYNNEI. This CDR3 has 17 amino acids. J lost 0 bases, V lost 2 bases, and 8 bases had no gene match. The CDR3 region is CASSEKRQGALNTEAFF. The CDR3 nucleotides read TGTGCCAGCAGTGAAAAGAGGCAGGGGGCCTTGAACACTGAAGCTTTCTTT.

CDR3 sequence: CASSPRDTDNSPLHF. CDR3 in DNA: TGTGCCAGCAGCCCGCGGGACACGGATAATTCACCCCTCCACTTT. This chain joins TRBV7-2 and TRBJ1-6; weak D call: TRBD1 (6 bases). The CDR3 has 15 residues. Trimming took 5 bases from V and 5 from J, leaving 13 bases between them. Germline V lookup: CDR1 SGHTA, CDR2 FQGNSA. The entire variable domain, with the rest obtained from reference TRBV7-2 and TRBJ1-6, is as follows: GAGVSQSPSNKVTEKGKDVELRCDPISGHTALYWYRQSLGQGLEFLIYFQGNSAPDKSGLPSDRFSAERTGGSVSTLTIQRTQQEDSAVYLCASSPRDTDNSPLHFGNGTRLTVT.

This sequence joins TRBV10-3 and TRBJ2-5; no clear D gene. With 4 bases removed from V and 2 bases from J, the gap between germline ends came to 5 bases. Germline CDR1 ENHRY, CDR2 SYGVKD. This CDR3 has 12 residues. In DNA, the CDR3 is TGTGCCATCAGTGCCTTTCAAGAGACCCAGTACTTC. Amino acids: CAISAFQETQYF.

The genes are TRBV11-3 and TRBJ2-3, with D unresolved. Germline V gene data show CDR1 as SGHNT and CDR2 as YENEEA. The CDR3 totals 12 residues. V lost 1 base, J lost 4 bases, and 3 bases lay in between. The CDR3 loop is CASSLGPDTQYF. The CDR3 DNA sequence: TGTGCCAGCAGCTTAGGTCCAGATACGCAGTATTTT.

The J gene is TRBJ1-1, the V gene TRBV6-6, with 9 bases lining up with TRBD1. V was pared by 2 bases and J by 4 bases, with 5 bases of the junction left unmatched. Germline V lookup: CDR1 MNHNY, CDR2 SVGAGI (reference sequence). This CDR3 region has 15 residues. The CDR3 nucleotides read TGTGCCAGCAGTTACGTGACAGGGGGTGGCACTGAAGCTTTCTTT. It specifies CASSYVTGGGTEAFF.

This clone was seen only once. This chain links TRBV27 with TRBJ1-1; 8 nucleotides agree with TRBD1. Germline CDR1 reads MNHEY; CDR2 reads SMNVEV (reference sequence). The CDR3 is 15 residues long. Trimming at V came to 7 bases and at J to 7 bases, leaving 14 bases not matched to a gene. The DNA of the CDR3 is TGTGCCAGCATCCCTCTATCTGACAGGGGTGGTGAAGCTTTCTTT. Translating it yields CASIPLSDRGGEAFF.

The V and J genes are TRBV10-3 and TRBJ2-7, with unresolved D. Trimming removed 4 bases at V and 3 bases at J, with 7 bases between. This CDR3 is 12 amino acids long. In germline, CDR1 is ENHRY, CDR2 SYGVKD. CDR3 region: CAISVNSYEQYF. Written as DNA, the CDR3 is TGTGCCATCAGTGTTAACAGCTACGAGCAGTACTTC.

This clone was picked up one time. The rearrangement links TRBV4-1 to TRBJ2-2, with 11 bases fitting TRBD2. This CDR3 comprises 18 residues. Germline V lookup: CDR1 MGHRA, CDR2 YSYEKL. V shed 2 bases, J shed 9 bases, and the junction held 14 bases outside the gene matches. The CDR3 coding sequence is TGCGCCAGCAGCCAACTCCCCCAGTTGACTAGCGGGAATAGGGAGCTGTTTTTT. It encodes CASSQLPQLTSGNRELFF.